Below, one TCR beta chain is given with its context. Its antigen remains unknown. This sample stems from a study of T cells expressing NK-cell markers. At the level of the study: TCR beta repertoires came from sorted CD3+CD56+NKG2C+, CD3+CD56+NKG2C- and CD3+CD56-NKG2C+ T cells. Just one sequenced donor of eight was HCMV-seronegative, while seven were seropositive.

Study-wide points: These clonotypes additionally ranked first within the CD3+CD56-NKG2C+ fraction of a handful of donors.

One entry per CDR3 protein, without DNA, is what TCRdb gives after re-calling the 5' RACE reads. The sample totals 500,000 to 700,000 distinct CDR3 sequences. Germline V gene sequence: CDR1 MNHNY, CDR2 SVGAGI (reference sequence). The CDR3 has 13 residues. The genes are TRBV6-6 and TRBJ1-1; TCRdb's D gene call, TRBD1, goes unchecked for lack of DNA. The receptor's source is a man younger than 30 in good health. Material for sequencing was blood T cells: a sorted CD56 or NKG2C T cell subset, CD4+ or CD8+ T cells, or bulk PBMC T cells (not recorded which). CDR3 sequence reads: CASTDTGNTEAFF.